This TCR beta chain was captured by sequencing in a study of T-cell memory formation after mild COVID-19. For the study at large: Clusters were largely donor specific. Study outcomes and limitations: Mostly located in CM and EM were contracting CD4+ clones, with contracting CD8+ clones located in EMRA.

TCR alpha and TCR beta cDNA libraries with sample barcodes and UMIs came from 5'RACE using constant-segment primers. TCRdb reanalysed the 5' RACE reads using MiXCR and keeps one entry per CDR3 protein. This sample has around 200,000 distinct CDR3 sequences, with about a fifth found just once. Deletions cut 3 bases from V and 8 bases from J, with 15 bases between. Germline CDR1 reads MGHRA; CDR2 reads YSYEKL. The CDR3 sequence is 14 residues long. About this clonotype itself: Its antigen is not identified.

This receptor was taken from an adult woman who had mild COVID-19 (a few samples of this study predate the infection). Cell type and time point are not known. Sequenced material: PBMCs or a T cell subset sorted from them (not recorded which). The chain links TRBV4-1 to TRBJ2-3; D not resolved. The CDR3 loop is CASSHTAPRATQYF. The CDR3 DNA sequence: TGCGCCAGCAGCCACACAGCCCCCCGAGCTACGCAGTATTTT.